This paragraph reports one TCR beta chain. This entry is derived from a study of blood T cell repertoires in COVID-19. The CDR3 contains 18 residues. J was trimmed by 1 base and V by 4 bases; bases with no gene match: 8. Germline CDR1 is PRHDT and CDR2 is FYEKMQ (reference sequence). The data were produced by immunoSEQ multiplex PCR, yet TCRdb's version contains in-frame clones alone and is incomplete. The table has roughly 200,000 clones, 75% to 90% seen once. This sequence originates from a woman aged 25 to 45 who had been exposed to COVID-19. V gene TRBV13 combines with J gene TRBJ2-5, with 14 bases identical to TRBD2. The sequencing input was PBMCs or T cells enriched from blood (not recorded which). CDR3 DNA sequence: TGTGCCAGCAGCTCCCTCGGGACTAGCGGGGGAGTCCAAGAGACCCAGTACTTC. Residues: CASSSLGTSGGVQETQYF.